This T cell receptor (beta chain) was profiled in a study of T cell changes during pregnancy in multiple sclerosis. Germline V gene data show CDR1 as MDHEN and CDR2 as SYDVKM. Trimming at V came to 3 bases and at J to 2 bases, leaving 4 bases not matched to a gene. This CDR3 is 14 amino acids long. The method was immunoSEQ multiplex PCR; TCRdb's version includes in-frame clones alone and lacks a portion of them. This sample has tens of thousands of clones; about 96% occur once, and the top ten carry approximately 2.5%. The specimen was CD8+ T cells from peripheral blood mononuclear cells, collected after pregnancy. The receptor's source is a female donor with multiple sclerosis, enrolled in a pregnancy study. The rearrangement links TRBV28 to TRBJ2-7, with 7 bases lining up with TRBD1. As DNA, the CDR3 is TGTGCCAGCAGTTTTACGGGACAGACCTACGAGCAGTACTTC. Translated, it gives CASSFTGQTYEQYF. Looking up the rest from reference TRBV28 and TRBJ2-7 gives the full variable domain: DVKVTQSSRYLVKRTGEKVFLECVQDMDHENMFWYRQDPGLGLRLIYFSYDVKMKEKGDIPEGYSVSREKKERFSLILESASTNQTSMYLCASSFTGQTYEQYFGPGTRLTVT.